A selection of T cell receptor beta chains follows, all from one sample in a study of blood T cell repertoires in COVID-19. Clones were sequenced by immunoSEQ multiplex PCR, and TCRdb holds only the in-frame ones, with some missing. Counted here are about 160,000 clones, around 90% occurring once; the ten biggest clones make up approximately 2.4%. The sample was peripheral blood. The receptors shown here come from a man younger than 35 with acute or convalescent COVID-19. Both conserved end residues are part of each CDR3. The order of the fields is V gene, CDR3 protein.

V gene: TRBV5-6; CDR3 protein: CASTDLDRNEQYF
V gene: TRBV6-5; CDR3 protein: CATDRVGLNTEAFF
V gene: TRBV12-5; CDR3 protein: CASGRPGQGAGNTIYF
V gene: TRBV12-3/TRBV12-4; CDR3 protein: CASSLTHSEQFF
V gene: TRBV5-1; CDR3 protein: CASSLRGQGNHEQYF
V gene: TRBV2; CDR3 protein: CASSEGLAGVTGELFF
V gene: TRBV3-1/TRBV3-2; CDR3 protein: CASSRSQGGYGYTF
V gene: TRBV3-1/TRBV3-2; CDR3 protein: CASSRDTAEQFF
V gene: TRBV2; CDR3 protein: CASSDDRRNTEAFF
V gene: TRBV19; CDR3 protein: CASGTSNYGYTF
V gene: TRBV6-5; CDR3 protein: CASGAAGLGYYEQYF
V gene: TRBV24-1; CDR3 protein: CATSDPSGRDYNEQFF
V gene: TRBV19; CDR3 protein: CASSIITSGGTGELFF
V gene: TRBV19; CDR3 protein: CASSIASLRDRLNQPQHF
V gene: TRBV24-1; CDR3 protein: CASLRFEGGYTF
V gene: TRBV29-1; CDR3 protein: CSVPGQGADTEAFF
V gene: TRBV7-2; CDR3 protein: CASSLEVTRWGDTQYF
V gene: TRBV24-1; CDR3 protein: CATSDLPVAGHLGDTQYF
V gene: TRBV11-2; CDR3 protein: CASSWIGGSHEQYF
V gene: TRBV7-6; CDR3 protein: CASSPPTGTGSGYTF
V gene: TRBV11-3; CDR3 protein: CASSFNHLTSEQYF
V gene: TRBV30; CDR3 protein: CAWSVGGRGNYGYTF